A single sample is the source of the 18 T cell receptor beta chains below, sequenced in a study of OX40 agonist ivuxolimab in advanced cancers. The library was built by means of the immunoSEQ multiplex PCR assay. This is the immuneACCESS table as TCRdb keeps it, with only in-frame sequences that have V and J called. A part of the clones is gone; compared with another copy, unresolved V genes explain less than half, and the rest is unexplained. The sample table lists 50,000 to 65,000 clones, around four fifths of them with a count of one. The ten largest account for 2% to 3% of the sample. Specimen: CD4+ or CD8+ T cells sorted from blood, collected in a trial of the OX40 agonist ivuxolimab. The receptors shown here come from an adult with an advanced solid tumor such as melanoma, head and neck, liver or kidney cancer.

CDR3 sequence: CASRNRGGTGELFF. CDR3 nucleotide sequence: TGTGCCAGCAGGAACCGGGGGGGCACCGGGGAGCTGTTTTTT. The chain has TRBV6-5 and TRBJ2-2; TRBD2 matches 8 bases. J gave up 4 bases and V 6 bases, and 4 bases lay outside the gene matches. There are 14 residues in the CDR3. Germline V lookup: CDR1 MNHEY, CDR2 SVGAGI.

The rearrangement joins TRBV4-3 to TRBJ1-4; TRBD1 matches at 8 bases. V dropped 1 base and J dropped 6; count of bases not matched to a gene: 10. The CDR3 spans 17 residues. Germline V CDR1 and CDR2: LGHNA, YSLEER. CDR3: CASSQGTGTREDEKLFF. CDR3 bases: TGCGCCAGCAGCCAAGGGACAGGGACAAGGGAGGATGAAAAACTGTTTTTT.

The chain joins TRBV6-6 to TRBJ2-5; 8 bases agree with TRBD1. This CDR3 comprises 15 residues. CDR1 and CDR2 (germline): MNHNY, SVGAGI (reference sequence). After removal of 2 bases from V and 1 base from J, the junction contained 3 bases not matched to a gene. The CDR3 DNA follows: TGTGCCAGCAGTTACCCGGGACAGGCCCAAGAGACCCAGTACTTC. Translation: CASSYPGQAQETQYF.

V gene TRBV7-6 combines with J gene TRBJ1-5; D call uncertain. Germline V gives CDR1 SGHVS, CDR2 FNYEAQ. Between the trimmed V and J ends, which lost 2 bases and 7 bases, there was a span of 9 bases. The CDR3 spans 13 residues. CDR3 in amino acids: CASSLYAEQPQHF. Here the CDR3 DNA reads TGTGCCAGCAGCTTATATGCGGAGCAGCCCCAGCATTTT.

The rearrangement links TRBV6-5 to TRBJ2-7; 10 nucleotides agree with TRBD2. The CDR3 is 16 residues long. V lost 2 bases to trimming and J lost 4 bases; unmatched junction nucleotides: 8. Germline CDR1 MNHEY, CDR2 SVGAGI. The CDR3 coding sequence is TGTGCCAGCAGTTACATCAGCGGGGGGGCCTTTTACGAGCAGTACTTC. Its translation: CASSYISGGAFYEQYF.

The rearrangement links TRBV7-2 to TRBJ1-6; D is unresolved. V gave up 5 bases and J gave up 7 bases, with 9 bases separating them. This CDR3 spans 13 amino acids. Germline values: CDR1 SGHTA, CDR2 FQGNSA. CDR3 loop: CASSPRANSPLHF. The CDR3 nucleotides read TGTGCCAGCAGCCCCCGGGCAAATTCACCCCTCCACTTT.

There are a few counts of this clone. V is TRBV6-6 and J is TRBJ2-2, with D possibly matching TRBD2 (6 bases). Germline V gene lookup returns CDR1 MNHNY and CDR2 SVGAGI (reference sequence). The CDR3 totals 14 residues. V shed 4 bases and J shed 1 base, with 7 bases lying between them. The CDR3: CASSLRENTGELFF. The CDR3 DNA is TGTGCCAGCAGTTTGCGGGAGAACACCGGGGAGCTGTTTTTT.

The V and J genes are TRBV19 and TRBJ2-5; TRBD1 matches at 9 bases. With V trimmed by 5 bases and J by 4 bases, 8 bases remained unmatched. CDR3 length: 15 residues. Looked up from germline, CDR1 is LNHDA and CDR2 is SQIVND (reference sequence). Here the CDR3 reads CASSPMGQGGETQYF. In nucleotides, the CDR3 is TGTGCCAGTAGTCCAATGGGACAGGGAGGAGAGACCCAGTACTTC.

V is TRBV19 and J is TRBJ2-1, with D unresolved. The CDR3 sequence is 14 residues long. Looked up from germline, CDR1 is LNHDA and CDR2 is SQIVND (reference sequence). Between the trimmed V and J ends, which lost 4 bases and 0 bases, there was a span of 7 bases. CDR3 in amino acids: CASSSVSSYNEQFF. CDR3 coding DNA: TGTGCCAGTAGTAGCGTAAGCTCCTACAATGAGCAGTTCTTC. Using reference TRBV19 and TRBJ2-1 for the parts outside the CDR3, the full variable domain is DGGITQSPKYLFRKEGQNVTLSCEQNLNHDAMYWYRQDPGQGLRLIYYSQIVNDFQKGDIAEGYSVSREKKESFPLTVTSAQKNPTAFYLCASSSVSSYNEQFFGPGTRLTVL.

The chain is built from TRBV5-1 and TRBJ2-1; D is uncertain. V gave up 4 bases and J gave up 8 bases, with 19 bases separating them. Germline values: CDR1 SGHRS, CDR2 YFSETQ. This CDR3 region has 15 residues. CDR3 loop: CASSPDARGVDEQFF. DNA for the CDR3: TGCGCCAGCAGCCCGGACGCCAGAGGTGTCGATGAGCAGTTCTTC. The whole variable domain, remainder taken from reference TRBV5-1 and TRBJ2-1, is KAGVTQTPRYLIKTRGQQVTLSCSPISGHRSVSWYQQTPGQGLQFLFEYFSETQRNKGNFPGRFSGRQFSNSRSEMNVSTLELGDSALYLCASSPDARGVDEQFFGPGTRLTVL.

This clone came up once. The CDR3 coding sequence is TGTGCCAGCAGTCCCGGTCCTTATAATTCACCCCTCCACTTT. It yields the protein CASSPGPYNSPLHF. The chain recombines TRBV27 with TRBJ1-6; D is unresolved. V was clipped by 5 bases and J by 4 bases, with 9 bases between them. Germline values: CDR1 MNHEY, CDR2 SMNVEV (reference sequence). CDR3 size: 14 residues.

The CDR3 bases are TGCGCCAGCAGCCGGGGGGGACAGCCCCAAGAGACCCAGTACTTC. Its protein product is CASSRGGQPQETQYF. The rearrangement uses TRBV5-1 and TRBJ2-5; TRBD2 might be the D (8 bases). Trimming shortened V by 4 bases and J by 1 base, and 14 bases separated the two germline ends. Germline loops: CDR1 SGHRS, CDR2 YFSETQ. There are 15 residues in the CDR3.

V is TRBV7-9 and J is TRBJ2-7; D is possibly TRBD1 (6 bases). In germline, CDR1 is SEHNR, CDR2 FQNEAQ (reference sequence). This CDR3 region has 12 residues. The V end was cut by 5 bases, the J end by 4 bases, with 9 bases between. The DNA for the CDR3 is TGTGCCAGCAGCCGACAGGTGTACGAGCAGTACTTC. Amino acids: CASSRQVYEQYF. The full variable domain, completed using reference TRBV7-9 and TRBJ2-7, is DTGVSQNPRHKITKRGQNVTFRCDPISEHNRLYWYRQTLGQGPEFLTYFQNEAQLEKSRLLSDRFSAERPKGSFSTLEIQRTEQGDSAMYLCASSRQVYEQYFGPGTRLTVT.

V usage is TRBV5-1 and J usage is TRBJ2-2, with D perhaps matching TRBD1 (6 bases). The ends were cut back, 1 base at V and 6 bases at J, with 7 bases in the middle. The CDR3 extends over 13 amino acids. The V gene's germline CDR1 is SGHRS and CDR2 YFSETQ. CDR3 loop: CASSLWGPGELFF. In nucleotides, the CDR3 is TGCGCCAGCAGCTTGTGGGGGCCCGGGGAGCTGTTTTTT.

The J gene is TRBJ2-5, the V gene TRBV25-1; no reliable D call. V was clipped by 1 base and J by 7 bases, with 4 bases between them. CDR1 MGHDK and CDR2 SYGVNS come from the germline V gene. The CDR3 is 11 amino acids. Here the CDR3 reads CASSELGTQYF. CDR3 DNA sequence: TGTGCCAGCAGTGAATTAGGGACCCAGTACTTC. Drawing the rest from reference TRBV25-1 and TRBJ2-5, the complete variable domain is EADIYQTPRYLVIGTGKKITLECSQTMGHDKMYWYQQDPGMELHLIHYSYGVNSTEKGDLSSESTVSRIRTEHFPLTLESARPSHTSQYLCASSELGTQYFGPGTRLLVL.

V is TRBV27 and J is TRBJ2-3, with D maybe TRBD2 (7 bases). Trimming took off 2 bases at V and 3 bases at J, with 12 bases between the two ends. The CDR3 is 15 residues long. Per germline, CDR1 MNHEY and CDR2 SMNVEV (reference sequence). The CDR3 region is CASSLGEGETDTQYF. The CDR3, as DNA: TGTGCCAGCAGTTTAGGGGAGGGGGAAACAGATACGCAGTATTTT.

The table lists this clone with a few counts. This sequence joins TRBV27 and TRBJ1-4, with 7 bases that match TRBD1. In germline, CDR1 is MNHEY, CDR2 SMNVEV (reference sequence). The trim removed 5 bases at V and 7 bases at J, leaving 10 bases unmatched. This CDR3 contains 15 residues. The CDR3, as DNA: TGTGCCAGCAGTCTGCGGGGGACAGTAACTGAAAAACTGTTTTTT. Its translation is CASSLRGTVTEKLFF.

This chain links TRBV7-4 with TRBJ1-5, with 10 positions matching TRBD1. CDR3 length: 16 residues. CDR1 and CDR2 from the germline V gene are SGHVT and SQSDAQ. V shed 5 bases and J 4 bases; nucleotides not matched to a gene: 8. The CDR3 loop reads CASSPRQGAGNQPQHF. The DNA for the CDR3 is TGTGCCAGCAGCCCCAGACAGGGGGCAGGTAATCAGCCCCAGCATTTT.